This T cell receptor beta chain was documented in a study of regulatory T cells in long-lasting Graves disease. The V gene's germline CDR1 is SGHDT and CDR2 YYEEEE. Deletions cut 1 base from V and 0 bases from J, with 11 bases between. CDR3 size: 16 residues. This clonotype was recorded at least ten times. Time point meaning: newly diagnosed GD, antithyroid drugs for less than 3 months. After RNA was extracted from PBMCs, the TCR library was made from it. The authors built TCR beta libraries using iRepertoire HTBI primers and Arm-PCR of CDR3 regions. TCRdb reprocessed the multiplex PCR reads via MiXCR and lists one record per CDR3 protein. The sample comprises 400,000 to 450,000 distinct CDR3 sequences, 14% to 15% of which are singletons, and over 15% rests with the top ten. Separately, the same data were catalogued under a study of T cells in Graves' hyperthyroidism and ophthalmopathy. That paper notes: Clinical symptoms, serum thyroxine and TRAb, thyroid ultrasound and orbital computed tomography were used for the diagnoses.

Here the sequenced sample was peripheral blood mononuclear cells (PBMCs), taken at new diagnosis, from a patient treated with antithyroid drugs. The chain is built from TRBV5-6 and TRBJ2-1; TRBD2 is a possible D gene (6 bases). The receptor was derived from a woman aged 25 to 45 with Graves disease. As DNA, the CDR3 is TGTGCCAGCAGCTTGATTACGGGGGACTCCTACAATGAGCAGTTCTTC. This sequence encodes CASSLITGDSYNEQFF.